These T cell receptor beta chains were read from a single sample in a study of T cell responses to AZD1222 COVID-19 vaccine. Sequenced by immunoSEQ multiplex PCR; TCRdb stores in-frame clones only, minus some. Of roughly 120,000 clones listed, 90% to 95% are singletons. This sample comprised peripheral blood, obtained on day 0 of AZD1222 vaccination. Receptor source: an adult in good health. Each CDR3 is given with its conserved first and last residue. Each record gives: CDR3 protein, CDR3 DNA, clone size, J gene, D gene, V gene. A D gene is named only where the DNA matches it firmly. The size of a clone is reported for some rows only, either as once, few or many, or as a class for expanded clones.

CASSAGQKNTEAFF TGTGCCAGCAGCGCGGGACAGAAGAACACTGAAGCTTTCTTT NA TRBJ1-1 TRBD1 TRBV5-8
CSVSAGTSGASLDTQYF TGCAGCGTCTCGGCAGGGACTAGCGGGGCCTCACTAGATACGCAGTATTTT NA TRBJ2-3 TRBD2 TRBV29-1
CASSQGLGTQYF TGTGCCAGCAGCCAAGGGCTTGGGACCCAGTACTTC NA TRBJ2-5 NA TRBV3-1/TRBV3-2
CASSQSPGLGNEQFF TGCGCCAGCAGTCAATCGCCAGGTTTGGGCAATGAGCAGTTCTTC NA TRBJ2-1 NA TRBV23-1
CASSLAAESGEQYF TGTGCCAGCAGCTTAGCCGCAGAGTCGGGAGAGCAGTACTTC NA TRBJ2-7 NA TRBV7-9
CASSLGSGVNLNTEAFF TGTGCCAGCAGTTTGGGGAGTGGGGTAAATCTGAACACTGAAGCTTTCTTT NA TRBJ1-1 NA TRBV28
CASSLMPLAGDDEQYF TGCGCCAGCAGCTTGATGCCGCTAGCGGGAGACGACGAGCAGTACTTC NA TRBJ2-7 TRBD2 TRBV5-1
CAWRLQGATEAFF TGTGCCTGGAGGTTACAGGGGGCAACTGAAGCTTTCTTT NA TRBJ1-1 TRBD1 TRBV30
CASTPAPRGEGRRGYTF TGTGCCAGCACTCCCGCTCCCCGGGGTGAGGGAAGGCGCGGCTACACCTTC NA TRBJ1-2 NA TRBV3-1/TRBV3-2
CASSLAGAGSYEQYF TGTGCCAGCAGCTTAGCGGGAGCCGGCTCCTACGAGCAGTACTTC NA TRBJ2-7 NA TRBV7-9
CASSKRDSDNEQFF TGTGCCAGCAGCAAAAGGGACAGCGACAATGAGCAGTTCTTC NA TRBJ2-1 NA TRBV21-1
CASSLGQGNQPQHF TGTGCCAGCAGTTTAGGACAGGGGAATCAGCCCCAGCATTTT NA TRBJ1-5 TRBD1 TRBV27
CASSRDRGHYGYTF TGTGCCAGCAGTAGGGACAGGGGCCACTATGGCTACACCTTC NA TRBJ1-2 TRBD1 TRBV6-5
CASLWGEDTEAFF TGTGCCAGCCTTTGGGGGGAGGATACTGAAGCTTTCTTT NA TRBJ1-1 NA TRBV11-2
CASSLGIWRELSEQFF TGCGCCAGCAGCTTGGGGATCTGGAGGGAGTTGAGTGAGCAGTTCTTC NA TRBJ2-1 NA TRBV5-1
CASREDRGGETQYF TGTGCCAGCAGGGAAGACAGGGGAGGCGAGACCCAGTACTTC NA TRBJ2-5 TRBD1 TRBV2
CASSRGDRPNYGYTF TGTGCCAGCAGCAGGGGGGACAGGCCAAACTATGGCTACACCTTC NA TRBJ1-2 TRBD1 TRBV5-6
CASSIEVRRTGPNQPQHF TGTGCCAGTAGTATAGAGGTTAGGAGGACGGGCCCCAATCAGCCCCAGCATTTT NA TRBJ1-5 NA TRBV19
CASSHLVTGGSYEQYF TGTGCCAGCAGCCACCTAGTGACGGGGGGCTCCTACGAGCAGTACTTC NA TRBJ2-7 TRBD2 TRBV3-1/TRBV3-2
CASSWTTNQPQHF TGTGCCAGCAGTTGGACCACAAATCAGCCCCAGCATTTT NA TRBJ1-5 NA TRBV11-2
CASSYLAGTYEQYF TGCGCCAGCAGCTACCTAGCGGGAACCTACGAGCAGTACTTC NA TRBJ2-7 TRBD2 TRBV4-1
CASSQDSSSRGGEAFF TGCGCCAGCAGCCAAGATAGCAGCAGTAGAGGGGGTGAAGCTTTCTTT NA TRBJ1-1 NA TRBV4-1
CSVEGIQTRTSGTTSTDTQYF TGCAGCGTTGAAGGTATCCAGACGAGGACTAGCGGGACGACTAGCACAGATACGCAGTATTTT NA TRBJ2-3 TRBD2 TRBV29-1
CASLDRVSYEQYF TGTGCCAGCCTCGACAGGGTTTCCTACGAGCAGTACTTC NA TRBJ2-7 TRBD1 TRBV25-1
CASSNLVDGNYEQYF TGTGCCAGCAGCAACTTAGTCGACGGAAACTACGAGCAGTACTTC once TRBJ2-7 NA TRBV21-1
CASSLTGAGELFF TGTGCCAGCAGTTTAACAGGGGCCGGGGAGCTGTTTTTT NA TRBJ2-2 TRBD1 TRBV28
CASSTAGGPVTGELFF TGCGCCAGCAGCACAGCGGGAGGGCCGGTCACCGGGGAGCTGTTTTTT once TRBJ2-2 TRBD2 TRBV5-1
CASSLALTRRADGTEAFF TGTGCCAGCAGCTTAGCCCTTACTCGGAGGGCCGACGGGACTGAAGCTTTCTTT NA TRBJ1-1 NA TRBV7-7
CASSVDSGQPYGYTF TGTGCCAGCAGCGTAGATAGTGGACAGCCGTATGGCTACACCTTC once TRBJ1-2 NA TRBV9
CASSQQGANTEAFF TGTGCCAGCTCACAACAGGGGGCGAACACTGAAGCTTTCTTT NA TRBJ1-1 TRBD1 TRBV18
CASSHRTGDYGYTF TGTGCCAGCAGCCATAGGACCGGGGACTATGGCTACACCTTC once TRBJ1-2 NA TRBV11-2
CASSLSFGVAFF TGTGCCAGCAGCTTATCTTTCGGGGTAGCTTTCTTT NA TRBJ1-1 NA TRBV6-5
CASSLIALRAQYF TGTGCCAGCAGCTTAATTGCCCTTCGGGCCCAGTACTTC once TRBJ2-5 NA TRBV11-2
CASSQADGTDTQYF TGCGCCAGCAGCCAAGCGGATGGCACAGATACGCAGTATTTT NA TRBJ2-3 NA TRBV4-1
CASSSLGGEQFF TGTGCCAGCAGCTCCTTAGGAGGGGAGCAGTTCTTC NA TRBJ2-1 NA TRBV11-3
CATHFSGSGEQYF TGTGCCACTCATTTTTCTGGGAGCGGTGAGCAGTACTTC NA TRBJ2-7 NA TRBV28
CASSQEVGIRNIQYF TGTGCCAGCAGCCAAGAGGTGGGGATTCGGAACATTCAGTACTTC NA TRBJ2-4 NA TRBV3-1/TRBV3-2
CATSDAKQETQYF TGTGCCACCAGTGATGCGAAACAAGAGACCCAGTACTTC NA TRBJ2-5 NA TRBV24-1
CSVERGFDTEAFF TGCAGCGTTGAACGGGGATTCGACACTGAAGCTTTCTTT NA TRBJ1-1 NA TRBV29-1
CSVEGLAASYEQYF TGCAGCGTTGAAGGGCTAGCGGCCTCCTACGAGCAGTACTTC NA TRBJ2-7 TRBD2 TRBV29-1
CASTDVGSGQAFF TGTGCCAGCACCGACGTGGGGTCAGGGCAGGCTTTCTTT NA TRBJ1-1 NA TRBV6-5
CASSPSRLASTDTQYF TGTGCCAGCTCACCGTCCCGACTAGCGAGCACAGATACGCAGTATTTT NA TRBJ2-3 TRBD2 TRBV18
CASRSRASGIGVTDTQYF TGTGCCAGCAGATCTAGGGCTAGCGGGATCGGGGTGACAGATACGCAGTATTTT once TRBJ2-3 TRBD2 TRBV7-9
CASSVPGGNQPQHF TGTGCCAGTAGTGTCCCAGGGGGCAATCAGCCCCAGCATTTT NA TRBJ1-5 NA TRBV19